This T cell receptor beta chain was captured in a study of Tregs in tolerant kidney transplant recipients (dated by TCRdb to the late 2010s). Regarding the research as a whole: Before combined kidney and bone marrow transplantation, this study identified donor-specific regulatory T cells using TCRbeta sequencing and then followed those same cells after transplant. Findings and caveats that apply to the study as a whole: In tolerant patients, the expansion of donor-specific Tregs was greater than global Treg expansion, suggesting that the expansion was antigen-driven rather than nonspecific. Expanding Tregs with activated donor B cells appeared to identify the most biologically relevant and donor-specific TCRbeta repertoire. Because only a small number of patients were included, the study had limitations, and the results will need to be validated in larger populations as well as under other immunosuppression protocols. PCR primers changed over time for some patients, so nucleotide-level comparison across those patients' samples was not possible. Biological reproducibility was not directly addressed, though technical replication error appeared minimal.

Details on this clone: This receptor's antigen is unknown. Base qualities are not at hand, and no much larger clone is one base apart.

From a lookup of the germline V gene, CDR1 and CDR2 are SGDLS and YYNGEE. The CDR3 spans 14 residues, from the cysteine through the phenylalanine. Here the CDR3 DNA is all that survives: 42 bases in frame from base 1. The germline V and J ends show losses of 4 bases and 1 base respectively, and no gene match explains 5 bases of the junction. The transplants used related donors along with nonmyeloablative bone marrow transplantation, and in the human trials mixed chimerism was transient. Thawed PBMCs were FACS-sorted into unstimulated Tregs (CD4+CD25+CD127-), CD4+ non-Tregs (CD4+CD25-), CD4 cells and CD8 cells. The patients were 4 recipients of combined kidney and bone marrow transplants from the ITN036ST trial, and samples were available only from these trial subjects. Healthy control blood was processed by Ficoll density gradient to PBMCs and cryopreserved; patient PBMCs were collected before and after transplant.

Genomic DNA was extracted from sorted cells with the QIAGEN DNeasy Blood and Tissue Kit for TCRbeta CDR3 sequencing. High-throughput TCRbeta CDR3 sequencing, which included PCR amplification with bias correction and internal controls, was done commercially through immunoSEQ. In the authors' own workflow: Unique productive TCRbeta sequences were defined by CDR3 nucleotide sequence where primers matched, otherwise by CDR3 amino acid sequence with Vbeta and Jbeta genes. To correct for sorting error, sequences found in more than one sorted population at a frequency ratio of 2:1 or less were discarded, and the remaining shared sequences were assigned to the population with the higher frequency. A sequence counted as donor-reactive if, in CFSE-low cells, the sequence had a frequency of at least 0.01% and was expanded at least 5-fold compared with unstimulated cells. Repertoire divergence was quantified by Jensen-Shannon divergence calculated from the top 100 TCRbeta sequences ranked by frequency. When a sample had multiple sequencing runs, each run was corrected for sorting error separately and the runs were then pooled. TCRdb mirrors the immuneACCESS table, restricted to in-frame sequences. Some clones are absent from its copies; in checked studies, under half trace to an unresolved V gene, and the reason for the others is unknown. V, J and clone size derive from that table, while D and trimming were established from the DNA sequence. The sample table records approximately 47,000 clones; roughly 87% of these occur just once. Of the sample, 15% to 17% falls within the top ten clones.

In this chain, TRBV9 is recombined with TRBJ2-7, with 7 central nucleotides matching TRBD2. Sample: CD8+ T cells from blood (PBMCs), taken 12 months after the transplant. The TCR sequence derives from a human patient who received a combined kidney and bone marrow transplant. After a transplant, certain T cells may trace back to the graft donor. The CDR3 amino acid sequence is: CASSSSGFSYEQYF. The nucleotides are TGTGCCAGCAGCTCTAGCGGCTTTTCCTACGAGCAGTACTTC.